The clone carrying this TCR beta chain is labeled as medium-sized (0.01 to 0.1%). The CDR3 is 14 amino acids. Trimming took off 7 bases at V and 5 bases at J, with 18 bases between the two ends. Per germline, CDR1 MNHEY and CDR2 SVGAGI. The data stem from a study of blood T cell repertoires in COVID-19. Some clones are missing from TCRdb's copy, which holds only in-frame ones; the method was immunoSEQ multiplex PCR. This sample yields over 85,000 clones, of which roughly nine tenths are seen a single time; approximately 5% belongs to the top ten. The chain links TRBV6-5 to TRBJ2-7; a weak D match, TRBD2 (6 bases). The sequenced sample was peripheral blood. This sequence was found in a man aged 70 or older with acute or convalescent COVID-19. Here the CDR3 reads CASTPGLIRDEQYF. The CDR3 DNA reads TGTGCCAGCACCCCGGGACTGATAAGGGACGAGCAGTACTTC.